A selection of T cell receptor beta chains follows, all from one sample in a study of blood T cell repertoires in COVID-19. Sequenced by immunoSEQ multiplex PCR; TCRdb stores in-frame clones only, minus some. The table includes about 210,000 clones, 88% detected once. Source material: peripheral blood. The receptors here all came from a man aged 18 to 30 with active or convalescent COVID-19. CDR3s include the opening cysteine and the closing phenylalanine or tryptophan. D genes are given only for firm matches. Size is stated for part of the rows, as once, few or many counts, or as a class when the clone is expanded.

cdr3_length	clone_size	v_call	d_call	j_call	cdr3_nt	cdr3_aa
11	.	TRBV29-1	.	TRBJ1-2	TGCAGCGTTGCAGGGTTGGATGGCTACACCTTC	CSVAGLDGYTF
13	.	TRBV5-1	.	TRBJ2-7	TGCGCCAGCAGCTCCAGGGGAACCTACGAGCAGTACTTC	CASSSRGTYEQYF
14	.	TRBV10-2	.	TRBJ1-5	TGCGCCACCCGACCGGACAGTCACAATCAGCCCCAGCATTTT	CATRPDSHNQPQHF
13	.	TRBV5-1	.	TRBJ2-1	TGCGCCAGCAGCTTCTTGCCCAGCGATGAGCAGTTCTTC	CASSFLPSDEQFF
19	.	TRBV5-1	TRBD2	TRBJ2-2	TGCGCCAGCAGCTTGGCGGGGATTAGCGGGAGATCCGGAACCGGGGAGCTGTTTTTT	CASSLAGISGRSGTGELFF
14	.	TRBV27	TRBD1	TRBJ1-5	TGTGCCAGCAGTCAGACAGGGGGCAATCAGCCCCAGCATTTT	CASSQTGGNQPQHF
16	.	TRBV5-4	.	TRBJ2-1	TGTGCCAGCAGCTTGGGACTAGATCTCGGCAACAATGAGCAGTTCTTC	CASSLGLDLGNNEQFF
15	.	TRBV6-5	.	TRBJ2-7	TGTGCCAGCAGTACTCTAGGAGGGGGCCCCTACGAGCAGTACTTC	CASSTLGGGPYEQYF
16	.	TRBV5-6	TRBD1	TRBJ1-5	TGTGCCAGCAGCTTCGGACAGGGACGGTCCAATCAGCCCCAGCATTTT	CASSFGQGRSNQPQHF
15	.	TRBV28	TRBD1	TRBJ2-5	TGTGCCAGCACCTCACCCACAGGGGGCCAAGAGACCCAGTACTTC	CASTSPTGGQETQYF
21	.	TRBV7-8	TRBD2	TRBJ2-5	TGTGCCAGCAGCTTAGCGGGGTTCGGCGTGACTAGCGGGAGCTTCTATGAGACCCAGTACTTC	CASSLAGFGVTSGSFYETQYF
15	.	TRBV4-2	TRBD1	TRBJ1-6	TGTGTCAGCAGCCGGATTGGGACAGAGGATTCACCCCTCCACTTT	CVSSRIGTEDSPLHF
18	.	TRBV19	TRBD2	TRBJ2-1	TGTGCCAGTAGTATAATTTTGGGGGGGACTAGTCGAATCAATGAGCAGTTCTTC	CASSIILGGTSRINEQFF
14	once	TRBV24-1	.	TRBJ2-2	TGTGCCACCGCCCCCGCGTCATACACCGGGGAGCTGTTTTTT	CATAPASYTGELFF
14	.	TRBV30	.	TRBJ2-5	TGTGCCTGGAGTGTCGCGGATATCCAAGAGACCCAGTACTTC	CAWSVADIQETQYF
16	.	TRBV3-1/TRBV3-2	TRBD2	TRBJ2-5	TGTGCCAGCAGCCAAACCCTAGCGGGAGGGCCGAAGACCCAGTACTTC	CASSQTLAGGPKTQYF
14	.	TRBV3-1/TRBV3-2	TRBD2	TRBJ2-1	TGTGCCAGCAGCCTCGGGACTAGCTCCCATGAGCAGTTCTTC	CASSLGTSSHEQFF